This T cell receptor (beta chain) is drawn from a study of blood T cell repertoires in COVID-19. For the study at large: Samples of COVID-19 (acute and convalescent) were obtained from the United States, Italy and Spain. T cells, B-cell-depleted T cells, or PBMCs supplied cDNA or gDNA.

Trimming stripped 0 bases from V and 0 bases from J, with 10 bases between. Germline CDR1 reads SGHRS; CDR2 reads YFSETQ. This CDR3 comprises 16 residues. Measured with immunoSEQ multiplex PCR; TCRdb has only the in-frame clones, and not every one. The sample records 120,000 to 150,000 clones, approximately 90% being singletons. The chain couples TRBV5-1 to TRBJ2-1, with D possibly matching TRBD2 (6 bases). The receptor was isolated from a woman between 50 and 59 years old with acute or convalescent COVID-19. Input material: peripheral blood. The CDR3 reads CASSLGGLSSYNEQFF. CDR3 in DNA: TGCGCCAGCAGCTTGGGGGGACTGAGCTCCTACAATGAGCAGTTCTTC.